This TCR beta chain is drawn from a study of beta chain features in type 1 diabetes (dated by TCRdb to the late 2010s). Regarding the complete study: Mean age, gender distribution, total cell number and subset yield did not differ between patients and healthy donors. Across all samples, about 110 million sorted cells were examined, and cell number per subset correlated strongly with RNA yield. Naive and central memory subsets were obtained from all 28 donors, but regulatory and stem cell-like memory subsets were isolated from only 8 patients and roughly eight healthy donors. The study compared the TCRB repertoires of sorted circulating CD4+ T cell subsets in recently diagnosed type 1 diabetes patients with those in matched healthy donors.

The germline V gene sets CDR1 to MNHEY and CDR2 to SVGAGI. The CDR3 numbers 16 residues from cysteine through phenylalanine. Kept here is only the CDR3 DNA, which spans 48 bases and is read in frame from base 1. V drops 2 bases and J drops 7 bases, leaving 21 bases in between. The investigation overall reported the following: Naive, central memory and regulatory TCRB repertoires appeared to be more alike among patients than among healthy donors. Shorter templates might be favored by PCR, yet because patient and control samples were amplified and corrected together, any such skew would affect both groups equally. Only small numbers of individuals were included in the HLA sub-analyses, which left unresolved whether HLA type had any influence on TCRB rearrangement. At VDJ recombination sites, type 1 diabetes patients had fewer insertions and more deleted nucleotides, which implies abnormalities in thymic rearrangement. Because cDNA was sequenced instead of genomic DNA, highly expressing activated cells could be over-represented, though the groups showed no difference in activation or CD3 levels. A moderate but significant shortening of TCRB CDR3 length was observed in type 1 diabetes patients in all four CD4+ subsets.

The High Capacity cDNA Reverse Transcription Kit was used to reverse transcribe all of the isolated RNA, meaning that expressed TCRB transcripts were what got sequenced. Naive, central memory and regulatory T cell samples underwent deep immunoSEQ sequencing, averaging about 3.57 million total reads per sample. Sorted cells were lysed in RLT buffer, and RNA was extracted using DNase-treated RNeasy Micro or Mini kits according to cell number. To prevent cross-contamination, every cell subset was processed on its own, while patient and healthy donor samples were processed together. Using the immunoSEQ multiplex PCR, TCRB sequences were amplified from cDNA into 87-bp fragments spanning the CDR3 region. Sequencing of the amplicons was done on the Illumina HiSeq platform. Per the authors' processing: PCR bias was corrected computationally using synthetic template baselines, and reads within Hamming distance 2 were collapsed, with unmergeable singletons discarded. Reads were aligned to IMGT to assign V, D and J genes, CDR3 length, and insertions or deletions at six rearrangement sites. Within each subset, clonotype counts were normalized to the number of sorted cells before true diversity and Gini coefficients were calculated with the tcR R package. The overlap coefficient, calculated on TCRB nucleotide sequences, was used to measure repertoire sharing. Out-of-frame TCRB sequences from naive cells were analyzed to stand in for the pre-selection repertoire. TCRdb retrieved this table from immuneACCESS and kept in-frame rearrangements only. Not all clones are present; in checked studies, unresolved V genes account for under half, and no reason is known for the remainder. That table gives V, J and clone size, and the DNA gave D and trimming. This sample lists around 240,000 clones; more than 9% were detected once. The ten biggest clones cover 0.03% to 0.04% of the sample.

From each donor, a single peripheral blood sample of roughly 0.11 L on average was drawn into heparinised tubes. A BD FACSAria II was used to sort naive, central memory, regulatory and stem cell-like memory CD4+ T cells with a panel that included CD45RO, CCR7, CD25, CD127, CD95 and CD27. A purity above 95% was achieved for all sorted populations. PBMCs were separated immediately by Lymphoprep density gradient centrifugation and were stained directly, without being cultured. To minimize batch effects, samples were stained and sorted in pairs, one healthy donor with one patient per experiment. Worth noting for this clone: Which antigen it targets is not known. The record has no base qualities; no much larger clone is one base away.

In this chain, TRBV6-5 is recombined with TRBJ2-7; a weak D assignment points to TRBD2 (6 bases agree). The source is a woman in her late teens or twenties in good health. Sequencing was done on a sample of naive CD4+ T cells from blood. Explained via the paper, the cell subset or site label denotes: true naive CD4+ T cells. CDR3 region: CASSYTGGLPGGEQYF. The nucleotide sequence is given as TGTGCCAGCAGTTACACCGGAGGGCTACCTGGGGGGGAGCAGTACTTC.